This entry lists 10 T cell receptor beta chains sequenced from one sample in a study of cytotoxic CD8 clonotypes in ibrutinib-treated CLL (dated by TCRdb to about 2021). The library was built by means of the immunoSEQ multiplex PCR assay. TCRdb stores this immuneACCESS table with in-frame sequences only. Part of the clones is absent; in the studies checked, under half of the shortfall reflects unresolved V genes, and no reason is known for the rest. The sample data list under 300,000 clones, and 60% to 75% of these were observed just once. 15% of the sample belongs to the ten largest clones. The sample's time point label is to be understood as: 20 to 30 months on ibrutinib. The sequenced sample was PBMCs, obtained after 24 months of ibrutinib treatment. The receptors come from a human donor with chronic lymphocytic leukemia.

V and J are TRBV6-6 and TRBJ1-4; a weak D match, TRBD1 (5 bases). Per the germline V gene, CDR1 is MNHNY and CDR2 is SVGAGI (reference sequence). This CDR3 has 15 amino acids. V lost 2 bases and J lost 7, with 14 bases in between. In DNA form, the CDR3 reads TGTGCCAGCAGTTACATGGGGCGAGGAGGTGAAAAACTGTTTTTT. It specifies CASSYMGRGGEKLFF.

The chain employs TRBV27 and TRBJ1-1; D is undetermined. Trimming took 7 bases from V and 12 from J, leaving 18 bases between them. Per the germline V gene, CDR1 is MNHEY and CDR2 is SMNVEV (reference sequence). This CDR3 contains 12 residues. The CDR3 DNA sequence: TGTGCCAGCACCCATGGTAGTAGTCTACCTTTCTTT. As protein: CASTHGSSLPFF.

The rearrangement links TRBV7-9 to TRBJ2-2; the D gene is possibly TRBD1 (6 bases). V gave up 7 bases and J gave up 2 bases, with 17 bases separating them. This CDR3 has 16 residues. Germline values: CDR1 SEHNR, CDR2 FQNEAQ (reference sequence). CDR3 residues: CASTKPRTENTGELFF. DNA of the CDR3: TGTGCCAGCACCAAACCCCGGACAGAAAACACCGGGGAGCTGTTTTTT.

The chain recombines TRBV15 with TRBJ2-3, with D possibly being TRBD2 (6 bases). In germline, CDR1 is LNHNV, CDR2 YYDKDF (reference sequence). The CDR3 runs 16 residues. The V and J ends lost 2 bases and 5 bases respectively, with 17 bases between them. CDR3 DNA: TGTGCCACCAGCAGATTCGAAGCGGGCCAGAGAGATACGCAGTATTTT. Translation: CATSRFEAGQRDTQYF.

The J gene is TRBJ2-7, the V gene TRBV11-2; D perhaps matches TRBD2 (5 bases). Per the germline V gene, CDR1 is SGHAT and CDR2 is FQNNGV. The CDR3 is 13 amino acids. The ends were cut back, 1 base at V and 6 bases at J, with 10 bases in the middle. In DNA form, the CDR3 reads TGTGCCAGCAGCTTAGGGGCGACTACCGAGCAGTACTTC. Translated: CASSLGATTEQYF.

CDR3 nucleotides: TGTGCCTGGAATGAGAACACTGAAGCTTTCTTT. Protein: CAWNENTEAFF. The chain joins TRBV30 to TRBJ1-1; D unresolved. The CDR3 covers 11 residues. The V and J ends lost 4 bases and 1 base respectively, with 4 bases between them. The germline CDR1 and CDR2 sequences are GTSNPN and SVGIG (reference sequence).

The rearrangement links TRBV29-1 to TRBJ2-2, with a weak D call TRBD1 (6 bases). This CDR3 is 13 amino acids long. Trimming cost V 3 bases and J 5 bases, with 10 bases left between them. Germline values: CDR1 SQVTM, CDR2 ANQGSEA. DNA of the CDR3: TGCAGCGTTGACAGGGGTGGAACCGGGGAGCTGTTTTTT. Translated: CSVDRGGTGELFF.

This rearrangement joins TRBV9 to TRBJ1-2; D unresolved. V was clipped by 0 bases and J by 1 base, with 7 bases between them. The V gene's germline CDR1 is SGDLS and CDR2 YYNGEE. This CDR3 has 14 amino acids. CDR3 in amino acids: CASSVGGVNYGYTF. In nucleotides, the CDR3 is TGTGCCAGCAGCGTAGGAGGTGTTAACTATGGCTACACCTTC.

V usage is TRBV29-1 and J usage is TRBJ2-5; D may be TRBD2 (5 bases). This CDR3 has 12 residues. V was cut by 4 bases and J by 5 bases, with 11 bases left in between. Germline V gene data show CDR1 as SQVTM and CDR2 as ANQGSEA. CDR3 DNA sequence: TGCAGCGTTGTTGGGGAGTGGGAGACCCAGTACTTC. It is translated as CSVVGEWETQYF.

The V gene is TRBV29-1, the J gene TRBJ2-3, with TRBD2 matching 7 bases. This CDR3 has 17 amino acids. The junction had 17 bases not matched to a gene; V was cut back by 6 bases and J by 2 bases. From germline, CDR1 is SQVTM and CDR2 ANQGSEA. The CDR3 DNA reads as TGCAGCGTCCCAGGGAGCCGGGACTACATTCCCACAGATACGCAGTATTTT. Protein product: CSVPGSRDYIPTDTQYF.